These 21 T cell receptor beta chains came from one sample sequenced in a study of blood T cell repertoires in COVID-19 (dated by TCRdb to the early 2020s). Receptor amplification or capture employed the immunoSEQ multiplex PCR assay. This is the immuneACCESS table as TCRdb keeps it, with only in-frame sequences that have V and J called. A part of the clones is gone; compared with another copy, unresolved V genes explain less than half, and the rest is unexplained. Within this sample are 150,000 to 200,000 clones, with more than 70% of them counted one time only. Jointly, the top ten make up under 9.5% of the sample. Sequencing was carried out using PBMCs or T cells enriched from blood (not recorded which). Receptors were obtained from a woman aged 25 to 45 who had recovered from COVID-19.

This clone was observed a handful of times. The chain has TRBV4-2 and TRBJ2-2; no reliable D call. Per germline, CDR1 LGHNA and CDR2 YNFKEQ. The CDR3 is made up of 13 amino acids. V gave up 0 bases and J gave up 6 bases, with 5 bases separating them. The DNA for the CDR3 is TGTGCCAGCAGCCAAGATCGGGCCGGGGAGCTGTTTTTT. Its protein is CASSQDRAGELFF.

In its sample, this clone was seen a few times. V usage is TRBV29-1 and J usage is TRBJ2-4, with D possibly matching TRBD1 (6 bases). This CDR3 region has 15 residues. Trimming pared 4 bases from V and 0 bases from J, leaving 13 bases between. CDR1 and CDR2 from the germline V gene are SQVTM and ANQGSEA. CDR3 residues: CSVGTGSLAKNIQYF. CDR3 coding DNA: TGCAGCGTTGGCACAGGGTCCTTAGCCAAAAACATTCAGTACTTC.

The chain is built from TRBV7-2 and TRBJ2-1; 7 nucleotides agree with TRBD2. Germline V CDR1 and CDR2: SGHTA, FQGNSA. The V and J ends lost 5 bases and 2 bases, in that order; junction bases with no gene match: 9. The CDR3 totals 16 residues. CDR3 in amino acids: CASSPWGGATYNEQFF. In DNA form, the CDR3 reads TGTGCCAGCAGCCCATGGGGGGGAGCCACCTACAATGAGCAGTTCTTC.

This clone showed up just once. The chain combines TRBV29-1 with TRBJ1-2; D not certain. The CDR3 runs 11 residues. Germline CDR1 SQVTM, CDR2 ANQGSEA. With 1 base removed from V and 5 bases from J, the gap between germline ends came to 5 bases. Written as DNA, the CDR3 is TGCAGCGTTGAAGGCAGTTATGGCTACACCTTC. Translating gives CSVEGSYGYTF.

The CDR3 region has the DNA TGTGCCAGCAGTTACCAGGGTTCCGGGGCCAACGTCCTGACTTTC. Its protein product is CASSYQGSGANVLTF. The V gene is TRBV6-6, the J gene TRBJ2-6, with D possibly TRBD1 on 5 matching bases. The V gene lost 2 bases and the J gene lost 4 bases, with 9 bases spanning the gap. Germline V gene sequence: CDR1 MNHNY, CDR2 SVGAGI (reference sequence). This CDR3 is built from 15 residues.

The chain employs TRBV2 and TRBJ2-5; 7 bases map to TRBD1. V was clipped by 7 bases and J by 2 bases; unmatched bases: 4. The germline V gene has CDR1 SNHLY and CDR2 FYNNEI. The CDR3 has 13 residues. CDR3 region: CASNRQGQETQYF. CDR3 DNA sequence: TGTGCCAGCAATAGACAGGGTCAAGAGACCCAGTACTTC.

In this sample, this clone turned up once. The chain couples TRBV29-1 to TRBJ2-3, with D possibly being TRBD1 (6 bases). V was trimmed by 2 bases and J by 2 bases, leaving 20 bases between them. Germline V gene lookup returns CDR1 SQVTM and CDR2 ANQGSEA. The CDR3 length is 17 residues. The CDR3 region is CSVEPISDSTNTDTQYF. In nucleotides, the CDR3 is TGCAGCGTTGAACCAATCTCGGACAGTACTAACACAGATACGCAGTATTTT.

This chain connects TRBV5-4 to TRBJ1-1; D is uncertain. The CDR3 extends over 13 amino acids. Germline values: CDR1 SGHNT, CDR2 YYREEE (reference sequence). The ends were cut back, 2 bases at V and 3 bases at J, with 8 bases in the middle. CDR3 loop: CASSFRRDTEAFF. The CDR3 bases are TGTGCCAGCAGCTTCCGGAGGGACACTGAAGCTTTCTTT.

The gene calls are TRBV6-5 and TRBJ2-7; 8 bases fit TRBD1. Germline CDR1 MNHEY, CDR2 SVGAGI. The CDR3 loop spans 14 amino acids. V shed 8 bases and J 2 bases; nucleotides not matched to a gene: 8. The CDR3 loop is CASFPGGPTYEQYF. Written as DNA, the CDR3 is TGTGCCAGCTTCCCAGGGGGCCCAACCTACGAGCAGTACTTC.

The CDR3 is CASSGLASTDTQYF. The CDR3 region has the DNA TGTGCCAGTAGTGGCCTAGCGAGCACAGATACGCAGTATTTT. The rearrangement uses TRBV19 and TRBJ2-3, with D possibly TRBD2 on 6 matching bases. The length of the CDR3 is 14 residues. V was clipped by 5 bases and J by 0 bases, with 9 bases between them. The germline V gene has CDR1 LNHDA and CDR2 SQIVND (reference sequence).

V is TRBV6-5 and J is TRBJ2-3; the match to TRBD2 covers 9 bases. With 5 bases clipped from V and 10 bases from J, the junction kept 13 bases outside the gene matches. Germline V gene data show CDR1 as MNHEY and CDR2 as SVGAGI. This CDR3 comprises 15 residues. The CDR3 nucleotides are TGTGCCAGCAGTCAACTCGATAGCGGGAGTATCGCGCAGTATTTT. Its protein product is CASSQLDSGSIAQYF.

This rearrangement joins TRBV2 to TRBJ2-7, with TRBD1 identical over 7 bases. CDR3 length: 13 amino acids. Germline values: CDR1 SNHLY, CDR2 FYNNEI. Trimming removed 7 bases from V and 0 bases from J; junction bases left unmatched: 3. The CDR3 region is CASNRDSSYEQYF. The CDR3 DNA reads as TGTGCCAGCAATCGGGACAGCTCCTACGAGCAGTACTTC.

This clone was recorded a few times. The CDR3 DNA follows: TGCGCCAGCAGCCTCCGGGACAGGGGGCGAACTGAAGCTTTCTTT. Its protein is CASSLRDRGRTEAFF. The V call is TRBV5-1, the J call TRBJ1-1; 12 bases agree with TRBD1. Per the germline V gene, CDR1 is SGHRS and CDR2 is YFSETQ. The CDR3 sequence is 15 residues long. With V trimmed by 4 bases and J by 5 bases, 6 bases remained unmatched.

DNA for the CDR3: TGTGCCAGCAGCCAAGATTGGCAGAAAACACAGCAGTACTTC. Residues: CASSQDWQKTQQYF. V and J are TRBV3-1 (or the pseudogene TRBV3-2) and TRBJ2-7; D unresolved. Germline V CDR1 and CDR2: LGHDT, YNNKEL (reference sequence). Trimming removed 0 bases from V and 8 bases from J, with 14 bases in between. The CDR3 length is 14 residues.

The chain links TRBV4-1 to TRBJ2-5; 10 bases line up with TRBD1. With 4 bases clipped from V and 5 bases from J, the junction kept 13 bases outside the gene matches. The length of the CDR3 is 17 residues. The germline V gene encodes CDR1 MGHRA and CDR2 YSYEKL. CDR3 sequence: CASSRVRLDRGLETQYF. For the CDR3, the DNA is TGCGCCAGCAGCCGAGTAAGATTAGACAGGGGGCTTGAGACCCAGTACTTC.

The J gene is TRBJ2-7, the V gene TRBV18; 11 bases match TRBD2. CDR1 KGHSH and CDR2 LQKENI come from the germline V gene. There are 16 residues in the CDR3. Losses at the gene ends were 3 bases for V and 2 bases for J; bases not matched to a gene: 6. The CDR3 nucleotides are TGTGCCAGCTCACCCTCCGGGACTAGCGGTCCCTACGAGCAGTACTTC. It codes for CASSPSGTSGPYEQYF.

V is TRBV27 and J is TRBJ1-5; D gene uncertain. This CDR3 has 13 amino acids. V was pared by 5 bases and J by 6 bases, with 11 bases between. CDR1 and CDR2 (germline): MNHEY, SMNVEV (reference sequence). Here the CDR3 reads CASSPTGVQPQHF. The CDR3 DNA sequence: TGTGCCAGCAGTCCAACGGGTGTTCAGCCCCAGCATTTT.

The chain uses TRBV5-1 and TRBJ2-1; 7 bases agree with TRBD2. Per the germline V gene, CDR1 is SGHRS and CDR2 is YFSETQ. The CDR3 spans 16 residues. J was trimmed by 2 bases and V by 0 bases; bases with no gene match: 5. CDR3 DNA sequence: TGCGCCAGCAGCTTGGGCGGGAGTTCACCCTACAATGAGCAGTTCTTC. Translation gives CASSLGGSSPYNEQFF.

The chain combines TRBV11-2 with TRBJ2-3, with a weak D call TRBD2 (5 bases). This CDR3 is 15 amino acids long. V was trimmed by 8 bases and J by 4 bases, leaving 19 bases between them. The germline V gene encodes CDR1 SGHAT and CDR2 FQNNGV. The DNA of the CDR3 is TGTGCCAGCTGGAATTTACGAGAAGCGGCAGATACGCAGTATTTT. This sequence encodes CASWNLREAADTQYF.

This clone was observed a handful of times. The chain links TRBV2 to TRBJ2-7; 8 bases line up with TRBD2. The CDR3 contains 14 residues. The germline CDR1 and CDR2 sequences are SNHLY and FYNNEI. V gave up 7 bases and J gave up 2 bases; unmatched junction bases: 7. In DNA, the CDR3 is TGTGCCAGCAAGCAGCGGGAGAGGGCCTACGAGCAGTACTTC. It codes for CASKQRERAYEQYF.

This sequence joins TRBV14 and TRBJ1-1, with a weak D call TRBD1 (6 bases). V was pared by 4 bases and J by 1 base, with 13 bases between. Looked up from germline, CDR1 is SGHDN and CDR2 is FVKESK. This CDR3 is 15 amino acids long. CDR3 region: CASSPDRPGNTEAFF. CDR3 nucleotides: TGTGCCAGCAGCCCAGACAGGCCTGGGAACACTGAAGCTTTCTTT.